Listed below are T cell receptor beta chains from one sample, sequenced in a study of identical twins. TCRdb used MiXCR to reprocess the 5' RACE reads, holding one entry per CDR3 protein. The data show about 220,000 distinct CDR3 sequences, 6% to 9% seen once. These data also featured in a second study, about yellow fever vaccine responses in identical twins.

The specimen sequenced was memory (CD45RO+) T cells sorted from blood. The receptors were sampled from a woman between 18 and 30 years old in good health. Both conserved end residues are part of each CDR3. Fields, in order: V gene, clone size, J gene, D gene, CDR3 DNA, CDR3 protein. D genes are given only for firm matches. The size field is filled for only some rows; it gives once, few, many or a size class.

TRBV6-1	.	TRBJ1-2	.	TGTGCCATCCTGGAAGGGAATGGCTACACCTTC	CAILEGNGYTF
TRBV6-1	.	TRBJ1-2	.	TGTGCCAGCCAGGGGCCTAACTATGGCTACACCTTC	CASQGPNYGYTF
TRBV5-1	many	TRBJ1-2	TRBD1	TGCGCCAGCAGCTTGGACAGGGGGCTGGGCTATGGCTACACCTTC	CASSLDRGLGYGYTF
TRBV6-2/TRBV6-3	many	TRBJ2-7	.	TGTGCCAGCAGTTACGGGGTCGAAACCTACGAGCAGTACTTC	CASSYGVETYEQYF
TRBV29-1	few	TRBJ2-1	.	TGCAGCGTTGGGCCGGCGACATACAATGAGCAGTTCTTC	CSVGPATYNEQFF
TRBV14	many	TRBJ2-6	.	TGTGCCAGCAGCCAAGGACCAAGGGGCAGAGAGGGGGCCAACGTCCTGACTTTC	CASSQGPRGREGANVLTF
TRBV19	.	TRBJ2-7	.	TGTGCCAGTAGTACAGGCGGTTTGAGCTTCGAGCAGTACTTC	CASSTGGLSFEQYF
TRBV7-2	.	TRBJ2-3	TRBD2	TGTGCCAGCAGGCGGGGGGGAGGGACAGATACGCAGTATTTT	CASRRGGGTDTQYF
TRBV15	.	TRBJ2-7	TRBD1	TGTGCCACCAGCAGAGATCAGAGGGGGACAGGGGCCTACGAGCAGTACTTC	CATSRDQRGTGAYEQYF
TRBV11-2	many	TRBJ2-3	.	TGTGCCAGCAGCCGTCGGGCCCCGGCAGATACGCAGTATTTT	CASSRRAPADTQYF
TRBV7-2	few	TRBJ1-2	TRBD1	TGTGCCAGCAGCTTACAGGGGGCGATTGACTATGGCTACACCTTC	CASSLQGAIDYGYTF
TRBV9	.	TRBJ1-1	.	TGTGCCAGCAGCGTCCACAGGTCAGGACTGAACACTGAAGCTTTCTTT	CASSVHRSGLNTEAFF
TRBV20-1	.	TRBJ2-2	.	TGCAGTACACAGGACTTCACCGGGGAGCTGTTTTTT	CSTQDFTGELFF
TRBV3-1	.	TRBJ1-2	.	TGTGCCAGCAGCCCCGCGGGGCCCGGCTATGGCTACACCTTC	CASSPAGPGYGYTF
TRBV6-5	many	TRBJ2-2	.	TGTGCCAGCAGTTACTCAAGGGGGAGCGGCGGGGAGCTGTTTTTT	CASSYSRGSGGELFF
TRBV7-2	once	TRBJ2-2	TRBD2	TGTGCCAGCAGCAAGGGACTAGCTGAGCTGTTTTTT	CASSKGLAELFF
TRBV5-1	many	TRBJ1-5	TRBD1	TGCGCCAGCAGCTCACAGGGGGCCGACAATCAGCCCCAGCATTTT	CASSSQGADNQPQHF
TRBV6-2/TRBV6-3	.	TRBJ2-5	.	TGTGCCAGCAGGCAACTCGGGGCTGGGGAGACCCAGTACTTC	CASRQLGAGETQYF
TRBV3-1	many	TRBJ2-1	TRBD2	TGTGCCAGCAGCCAAGATTTGGGCGGGAGGGCCAATAATGAGCAGTTCTTC	CASSQDLGGRANNEQFF
TRBV5-1	.	TRBJ2-3	TRBD1	TGCGCCAGCAGCGCGACAGGGGGAGGCACAGATACGCAGTATTTT	CASSATGGGTDTQYF
TRBV7-8	many	TRBJ2-7	TRBD2	TGTGCCAGCAGTCTAGCGGGACTGTCCTACGAGCAGTACTTC	CASSLAGLSYEQYF
TRBV15	many	TRBJ1-1	.	TGTGCCACCAGCAGAACGCCGGATACTGAAGCTTTCTTT	CATSRTPDTEAFF
TRBV10-3	.	TRBJ1-1	.	TGTGCCATCAGTGGAGGGGAATCACGTCGAGAAGCTTTCTTT	CAISGGESRREAFF
TRBV13	.	TRBJ2-7	TRBD1	TGTGCCAGCAGCTTAATCGCACAGGGGTCCTACGAGCAGTACTTC	CASSLIAQGSYEQYF
TRBV12-3/TRBV12-4	few	TRBJ2-6	.	TGTGCCAGCAGCCGAGACAGAGCCCGCTCTGGGGCCAACGTCCTGACTTTC	CASSRDRARSGANVLTF
TRBV20-1	.	TRBJ2-7	TRBD2	TGCAGTGCTTTAAAAGATCCGGGACTAGCGTACGAGCAGTACTTC	CSALKDPGLAYEQYF
TRBV5-4	.	TRBJ2-5	.	TGTGCCAGCAGCCCCCCCGGCAGGGGGGAAGAGACCCAGTACTTC	CASSPPGRGEETQYF
TRBV7-2	many	TRBJ1-5	.	TGTGCCAGCAGTTATGGACAGATCAATCAGCCCCAGCATTTT	CASSYGQINQPQHF
TRBV9	many	TRBJ2-3	TRBD2	TGTGCCAGCAGCGTAGGTCTCGGCGGGGGTACAGATACGCAGTATTTT	CASSVGLGGGTDTQYF
TRBV7-2	few	TRBJ2-6	TRBD2	TGTGCCAGCAGCTTAGCGCAGCGGGCTAGCGGGAGCTCTGGGGCCAACGTCCTGACTTTC	CASSLAQRASGSSGANVLTF
TRBV28	.	TRBJ2-1	TRBD2	TGTGCCAGCACCCAACTAGCGGCCGAGCAGTTCTTC	CASTQLAAEQFF
TRBV20-1	.	TRBJ2-1	TRBD2	TGCAGTGCTAGAGATTTGCTAGCGGGAGTCAATGAGCATTTCTTC	CSARDLLAGVNEHFF
TRBV20-1	few	TRBJ2-5	TRBD1	TGCAGTGCTCGAACCGGGACAGGCCAAGAGACCCAGTACTTC	CSARTGTGQETQYF
TRBV10-3	many	TRBJ2-1	.	TGTGCCATCAGTGAGTCTGTGAACAATGAGCAGTTCTTC	CAISESVNNEQFF
TRBV6-1	.	TRBJ1-5	.	TGTGCCAGCAGAAAGGGACGGATTAGCAATCAGCCCCAGCATTTT	CASRKGRISNQPQHF
TRBV18	few	TRBJ2-7	.	TGTGCCAGCTCACAAGCACACTCCTACGAGCAGTACTTC	CASSQAHSYEQYF
TRBV6-2/TRBV6-3	few	TRBJ2-2	.	TGTGCCAGCAGCCCCTCACTAGACACGGCGGAGCTGTTTTTT	CASSPSLDTAELFF
TRBV12-3/TRBV12-4	few	TRBJ1-5	.	TGTGCCAGCAGTCGGGGGGTGGCTCAGCCCCAGCATTTT	CASSRGVAQPQHF
TRBV19	.	TRBJ2-3	TRBD2	TGTGCCAGTAGGACTCTAGCGGCCCAAAGCACAGATACGCAGTATTTT	CASRTLAAQSTDTQYF
TRBV20-1	.	TRBJ2-5	.	TGCAGTGCTTCGATACGGGGCGTTCAAGAGACCCAGTACTTC	CSASIRGVQETQYF
TRBV30	.	TRBJ2-7	.	TGTGCCTGGAGTCCCCTTCCCGACAGGATCTACGAGCAGTACTTC	CAWSPLPDRIYEQYF
TRBV20-1	many	TRBJ2-7	.	TGCAGTGCTAGGGCCTTAAGTAGCGGCTACTACGAGCAGTACTTC	CSARALSSGYYEQYF
TRBV7-8	.	TRBJ2-7	.	TGTGCCAGCAGCTCACGGCTCGGACTCACGACTTTGGTCCACGAGCAGTACTTC	CASSSRLGLTTLVHEQYF
TRBV27	.	TRBJ2-2	TRBD2	TGTGCCAGCAGTTTCGGGGGGGGCACCGGGGAGCTGTTTTTT	CASSFGGGTGELFF
TRBV18	many	TRBJ2-3	.	TGCGCCAGCAGCCCTGGGGGAAGCACAGATACGCAGTATTTT	CASSPGGSTDTQYF
TRBV5-1	few	TRBJ2-1	TRBD2	TGCGCCAGCAGCCCCGGGACTAGTGGGCTCAATGAGCAGTTCTTC	CASSPGTSGLNEQFF
TRBV11-3	few	TRBJ2-7	.	TGTGCCAGCAGCTTAGATTCGTCAGTCGAGCAGTACTTC	CASSLDSSVEQYF
TRBV7-2	few	TRBJ1-2	TRBD1	TGTGCCAGCAGCCCGGACAGGCGAAACTATGGCTACACCTTC	CASSPDRRNYGYTF
TRBV7-2	many	TRBJ1-2	TRBD1	TGTGCCAGCAGCTTCGACAGGGGGCTGAGCTATGGCTACACCTTC	CASSFDRGLSYGYTF
TRBV7-3	few	TRBJ1-1	.	TGTGCCAGCAGCTTAACGGAGGTTACTGAAGCTTTCTTT	CASSLTEVTEAFF
TRBV12-3/TRBV12-4	many	TRBJ2-5	.	TGTGCCAGCAGCAAAGGACAGAACCAAGAGACCCAGTACTTC	CASSKGQNQETQYF
TRBV20-1	medium-sized	TRBJ2-7	TRBD2	TGCAGTGCTGGAGATAGCGGGGGGCCCTACGAGCAGTACTTC	CSAGDSGGPYEQYF
TRBV27	few	TRBJ2-2	TRBD1	TGTGCCAGCAGTTTATGGGGGACAGGGTTCACCGGGGAGCTGTTTTTT	CASSLWGTGFTGELFF
TRBV7-8	many	TRBJ2-1	.	TGTGCCAGCAGTTTAGGCCCCCCAGCTTACAATGAGCAGTTCTTC	CASSLGPPAYNEQFF